This TCR beta chain came from a study of blood T cells in healthy people across ages. This clonotype has a handful of counts. V lost 2 bases to trimming and J lost 0 bases, with 8 bases between them. The CDR3 has 15 amino acids. Germline lookup yields CDR1 KGHSH and CDR2 LQKENI. PCR was performed a second time for roughly 6 to 12 cycles using a sample-barcoded 5' primer and a J-beta primer mix. Each CDR3 protein gets one entry after TCRdb re-called the 5' RACE reads with MiXCR. Counted here are some 560,000 distinct CDR3 sequences, approximately 26% occurring once; the ten biggest clones make up over 3.5%. These data were likewise used in another study, on T cells of mothers and their children. That study adds: cDNA was synthesized from all extracted RNA at around 1.6 ug per reaction. Related and unrelated pairs show similar shaping of TCR recombination output by thymic selection. Detection yielded no persistent microchimeric T cell clones.

The receptor was derived from a boy between 2 and 15 years old in good health. Sequenced input: blood. The chain combines TRBV18 with TRBJ2-1; the D gene is possibly TRBD2 (7 bases). The CDR3 sequence is CASSPGGASYNEQFF. The CDR3, as DNA: TGTGCCAGCTCACCAGGGGGGGCCTCCTACAATGAGCAGTTCTTC.